This record looks at one T cell receptor (beta chain) sequence and its context. Its cognate antigen is unknown. This sample was included in a study of T cells after yellow fever vaccination. Study outcomes and limitations: Repertoires obtained by FACS sorting could include abundant clonotypes that entered as contaminants from the bulk population. Booster sampling recovered most clones from primary vaccination (approximately 96% CD4, 88% CD8). Only a minor proportion of clonotypes was detected across both CD4 and CD8 compartments.

Germline values: CDR1 SGHAT, CDR2 FQNNGV. The CDR3 spans 17 residues. V lost 5 bases, J lost 4 bases, and 14 bases stayed unmatched. Each CDR3 protein gets one entry after TCRdb re-called the 5' RACE reads with MiXCR. This repertoire shows hundreds of thousands of distinct CDR3 sequences, 12% found once; its top ten account for about 16%. This TCR was sampled from a man aged 25-45 years who received the YFV17D yellow fever vaccine. The source was PBMCs, collected on the day of the yellow fever booster vaccination. The rearrangement links TRBV11-2 to TRBJ2-1, with TRBD2 matching over 7 bases. The CDR3 here is CASSPYPLAELYNEQFF. CDR3 coding DNA: TGTGCCAGCAGCCCATACCCCCTAGCGGAATTATACAATGAGCAGTTCTTC.